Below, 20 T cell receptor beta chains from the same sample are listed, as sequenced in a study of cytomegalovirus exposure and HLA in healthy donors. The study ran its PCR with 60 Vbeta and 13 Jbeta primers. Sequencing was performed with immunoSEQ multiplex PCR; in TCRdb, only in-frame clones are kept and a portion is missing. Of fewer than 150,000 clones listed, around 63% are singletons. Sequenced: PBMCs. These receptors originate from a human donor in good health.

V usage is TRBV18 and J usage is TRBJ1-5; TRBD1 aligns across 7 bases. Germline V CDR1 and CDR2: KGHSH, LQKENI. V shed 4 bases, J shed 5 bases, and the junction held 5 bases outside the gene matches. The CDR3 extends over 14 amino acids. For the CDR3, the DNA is TGTGCCAGCTCACAAGACAGGGAGGATCAGCCCCAGCATTTT. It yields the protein CASSQDREDQPQHF.

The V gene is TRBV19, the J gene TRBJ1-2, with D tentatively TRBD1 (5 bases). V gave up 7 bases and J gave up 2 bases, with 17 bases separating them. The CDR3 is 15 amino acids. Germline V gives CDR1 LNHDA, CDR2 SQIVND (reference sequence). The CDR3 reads CASTRGGMSNYGYTF. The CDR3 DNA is TGTGCCAGTACCCGTGGGGGGATGTCGAACTATGGCTACACCTTC.

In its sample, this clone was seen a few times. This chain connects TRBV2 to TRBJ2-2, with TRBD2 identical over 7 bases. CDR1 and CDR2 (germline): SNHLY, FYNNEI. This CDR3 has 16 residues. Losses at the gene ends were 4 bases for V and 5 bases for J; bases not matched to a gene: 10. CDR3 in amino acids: CASSVTSSSRTGELFF. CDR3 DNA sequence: TGTGCCAGCAGTGTGACTAGCTCGTCGCGGACCGGGGAGCTGTTTTTT. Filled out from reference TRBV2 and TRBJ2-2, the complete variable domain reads EPEVTQTPSHQVTQMGQEVILRCVPISNHLYFYWYRQILGQKVEFLVSFYNNEISEKSEIFDDQFSVERPDGSNFTLKIRSTKLEDSAMYFCASSVTSSSRTGELFFGEGSRLTVL.

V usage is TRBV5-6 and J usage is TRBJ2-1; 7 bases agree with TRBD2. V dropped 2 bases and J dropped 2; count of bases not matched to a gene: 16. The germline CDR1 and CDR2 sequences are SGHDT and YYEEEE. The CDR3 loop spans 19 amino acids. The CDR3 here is CASSFNRGDSFDAYNEQFF. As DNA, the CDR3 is TGTGCCAGCAGCTTTAACCGGGGGGATAGCTTCGACGCCTACAATGAGCAGTTCTTC.

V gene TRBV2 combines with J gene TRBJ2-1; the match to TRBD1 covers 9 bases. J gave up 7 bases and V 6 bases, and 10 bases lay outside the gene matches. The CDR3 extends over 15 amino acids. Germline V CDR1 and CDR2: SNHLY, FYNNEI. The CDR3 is CASSYAGTGPNEQFF. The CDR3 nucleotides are TGTGCCAGCAGCTACGCCGGGACAGGGCCGAATGAGCAGTTCTTC.

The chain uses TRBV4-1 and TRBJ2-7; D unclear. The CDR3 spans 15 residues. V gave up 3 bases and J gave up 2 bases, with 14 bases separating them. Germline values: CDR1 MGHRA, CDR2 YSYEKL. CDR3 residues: CASSQNEVAAYEQYF. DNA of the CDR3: TGCGCCAGCAGCCAGAATGAAGTGGCAGCCTACGAGCAGTACTTC.

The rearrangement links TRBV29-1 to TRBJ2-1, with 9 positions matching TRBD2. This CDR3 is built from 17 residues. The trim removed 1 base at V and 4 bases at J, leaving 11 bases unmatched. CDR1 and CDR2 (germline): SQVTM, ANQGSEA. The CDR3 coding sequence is TGCAGCGTTGAAGGGGCGGCTAGCGGGAATCATTACAATGAGCAGTTCTTC. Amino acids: CSVEGAASGNHYNEQFF.

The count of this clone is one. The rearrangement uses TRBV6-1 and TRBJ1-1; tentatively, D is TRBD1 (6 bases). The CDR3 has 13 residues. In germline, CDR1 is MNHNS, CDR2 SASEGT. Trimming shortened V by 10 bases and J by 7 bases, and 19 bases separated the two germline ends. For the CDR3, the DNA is TGTGCCATCCTCCGGGACAAAATTTTTGAAGCTTTCTTT. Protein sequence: CAILRDKIFEAFF.

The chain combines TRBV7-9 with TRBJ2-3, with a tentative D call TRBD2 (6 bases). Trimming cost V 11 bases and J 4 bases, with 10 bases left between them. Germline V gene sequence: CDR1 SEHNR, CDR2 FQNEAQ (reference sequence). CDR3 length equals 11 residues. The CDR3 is CASGGSDTQYF. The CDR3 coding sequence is TGTGCCTCTGGGGGGTCAGATACGCAGTATTTT.

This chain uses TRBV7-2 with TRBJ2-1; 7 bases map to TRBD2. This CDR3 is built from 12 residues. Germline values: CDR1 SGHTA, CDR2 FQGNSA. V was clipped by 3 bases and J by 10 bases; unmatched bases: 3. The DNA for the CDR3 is TGTGCCAGCAGCTTCGGACTAGAAGAGCAGTTCTTC. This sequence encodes CASSFGLEEQFF.

The CDR3 DNA reads TGTGCCACCAGCAGGACCGACAGGGGGTTTCTGTTTTTT. Encoded protein: CATSRTDRGFLFF. The chain couples TRBV15 to TRBJ2-2; 9 bases line up with TRBD1. Germline-derived CDR1 and CDR2 are LNHNV and YYDKDF (reference sequence). The CDR3 length is 13 residues. V trimming: 3 bases; J trimming: 14 bases; junction bases outside the gene matches: 7.

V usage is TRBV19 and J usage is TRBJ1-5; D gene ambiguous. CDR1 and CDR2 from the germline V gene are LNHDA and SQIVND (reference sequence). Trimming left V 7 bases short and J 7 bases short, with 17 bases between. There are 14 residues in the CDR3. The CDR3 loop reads CASNLNPAGQPQHF. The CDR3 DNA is TGTGCCAGTAATCTCAATCCCGCAGGACAGCCCCAGCATTTT.

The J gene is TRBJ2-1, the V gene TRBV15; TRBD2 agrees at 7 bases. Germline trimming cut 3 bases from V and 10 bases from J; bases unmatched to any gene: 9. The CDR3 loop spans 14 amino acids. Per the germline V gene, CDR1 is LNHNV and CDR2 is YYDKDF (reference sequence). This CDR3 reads CATSSTTSLAEQFF. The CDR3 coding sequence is TGTGCCACCAGCAGTACCACCTCACTAGCGGAGCAGTTCTTC.

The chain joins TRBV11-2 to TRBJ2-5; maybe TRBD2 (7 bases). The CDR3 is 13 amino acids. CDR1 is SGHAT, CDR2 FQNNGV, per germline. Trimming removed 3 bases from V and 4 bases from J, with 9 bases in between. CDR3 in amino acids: CASSFGGRETQYF. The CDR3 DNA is TGTGCCAGCAGCTTCGGGGGGCGAGAGACCCAGTACTTC.

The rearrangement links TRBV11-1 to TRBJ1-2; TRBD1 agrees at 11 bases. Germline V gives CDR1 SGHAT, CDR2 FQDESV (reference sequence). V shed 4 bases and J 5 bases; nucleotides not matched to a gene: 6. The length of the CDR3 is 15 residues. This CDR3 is CASSSGQGAQYGYTF. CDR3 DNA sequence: TGTGCCAGCAGCTCCGGACAGGGGGCGCAGTATGGCTACACCTTC.

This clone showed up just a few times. DNA of the CDR3: TGCGCCAGCAGCCAAACAGGGGAGCTGTTTTTT. Translated, it gives CASSQTGELFF. The V call is TRBV5-1, the J call TRBJ2-2; no firm D call. CDR1 is SGHRS and CDR2 is YFSETQ in the germline V gene. V lost 4 bases, J lost 8 bases, and 6 bases lay in between. This CDR3 region has 11 residues.

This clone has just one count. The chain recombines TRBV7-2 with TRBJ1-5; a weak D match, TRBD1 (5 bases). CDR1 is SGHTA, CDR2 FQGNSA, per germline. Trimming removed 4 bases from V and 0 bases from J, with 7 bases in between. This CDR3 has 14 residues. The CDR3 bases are TGTGCCAGCAGCTCGACAGATAGCAATCAGCCCCAGCATTTT. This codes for CASSSTDSNQPQHF.

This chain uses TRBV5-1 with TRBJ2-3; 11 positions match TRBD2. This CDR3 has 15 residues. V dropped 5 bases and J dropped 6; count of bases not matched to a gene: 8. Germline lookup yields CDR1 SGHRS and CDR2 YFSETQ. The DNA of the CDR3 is TGCGCCAGCAGGATCGTAGCGGGAGGGCCGGATACGCAGTATTTT. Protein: CASRIVAGGPDTQYF.

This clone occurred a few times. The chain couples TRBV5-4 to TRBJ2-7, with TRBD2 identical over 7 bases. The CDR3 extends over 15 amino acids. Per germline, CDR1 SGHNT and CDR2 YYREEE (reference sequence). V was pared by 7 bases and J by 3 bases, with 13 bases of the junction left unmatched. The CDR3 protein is CASGTTRGSRYEQYF. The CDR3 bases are TGTGCCAGCGGGACTACCCGGGGCTCACGCTACGAGCAGTACTTC.

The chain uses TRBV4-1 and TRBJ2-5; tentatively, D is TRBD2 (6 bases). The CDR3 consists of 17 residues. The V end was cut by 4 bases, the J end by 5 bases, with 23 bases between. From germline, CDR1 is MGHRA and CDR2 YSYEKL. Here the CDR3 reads CASSPPTGLPNSETQYF. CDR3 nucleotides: TGCGCCAGCAGCCCCCCTACCGGACTACCTAATTCGGAGACCCAGTACTTC.